Following are 26 T cell receptor beta chains from one sample sequenced in a study of blood T cell repertoires in COVID-19. Profiled with immunoSEQ multiplex PCR; TCRdb holds only in-frame clones, not every one. The profile shows 100,000 to 120,000 clones, 75% to 90% of them singletons. The material sequenced was peripheral blood. All receptors come from a woman between 50 and 59 years old with acute or convalescent COVID-19.

The CDR3 reads CASSPGDRAVYEQYF. The CDR3 DNA reads TGTGCCAGCAGCCCTGGGGACAGGGCGGTGTACGAGCAGTACTTC. The genes are TRBV7-9 and TRBJ2-7; 9 bases agree with TRBD1. This CDR3 region has 15 residues. Germline CDR1 SEHNR, CDR2 FQNEAQ (reference sequence). V lost 5 bases and J lost 4; bases outside the gene matches: 9.

The rearrangement joins TRBV18 to TRBJ2-3; D gene ambiguous. Trimming removed 2 bases at V and 0 bases at J, with 12 bases between. CDR3 size: 16 residues. CDR1 KGHSH and CDR2 LQKENI come from the germline V gene. CDR3 sequence (DNA): TGTGCCAGCTCACCAATGGGCAGCACTAGCACAGATACGCAGTATTTT. Translation gives CASSPMGSTSTDTQYF.

The chain joins TRBV7-2 to TRBJ1-2; no reliable D call. Germline CDR1 reads SGHTA; CDR2 reads FQGNSA. V shed 5 bases and J shed 4 bases, with 11 bases lying between them. The CDR3 runs 13 residues. The DNA for the CDR3 is TGTGCCAGCAGCCCTGAACGCGGCTATGGCTACACCTTC. This encodes CASSPERGYGYTF.

This chain links TRBV6-2 or TRBV6-3 with TRBJ1-5; TRBD1 matches at 8 bases. The CDR3 spans 15 residues. V lost 5 bases, J lost 7 bases, and 10 bases stayed unmatched. CDR1 and CDR2 (germline): MNHEY, SVGEGT. The CDR3 sequence is CASSLGQGLIQPQHF. As DNA, the CDR3 is TGTGCCAGCAGTCTCGGACAGGGTTTGATACAGCCCCAGCATTTT.

The rearrangement links TRBV28 to TRBJ1-1; D perhaps matches TRBD1 (6 bases). V was pared by 8 bases and J by 4 bases, with 17 bases between. Germline CDR1 is MDHEN and CDR2 is SYDVKM. The CDR3 is 14 residues long. The CDR3 region is CASPPPGAPTEAFF. The CDR3 bases are TGTGCCAGCCCCCCGCCAGGGGCGCCCACTGAAGCTTTCTTT.

The rearrangement uses TRBV4-2 and TRBJ2-3, with D perhaps TRBD2 (6 bases). Germline V gives CDR1 LGHNA, CDR2 YNFKEQ. V lost 0 bases and J 12 bases, leaving 16 bases between the germline ends. This CDR3 has 14 amino acids. The CDR3 is CASSQDDGGVVQYF. CDR3 bases: TGTGCCAGCAGCCAAGATGACGGCGGGGTGGTCCAGTATTTT.

V and J are TRBV18 and TRBJ1-1, with TRBD1 as a possible D gene (5 bases). Germline CDR1 is KGHSH and CDR2 is LQKENI. The length of the CDR3 is 13 residues. V was shortened by 5 bases and J by 4 bases, with 11 bases between the two germline ends. CDR3 DNA sequence: TGTGCCAGCTCAACGACAGACGGCACTGAAGCTTTCTTT. This translates into CASSTTDGTEAFF.

DNA for the CDR3: TGTGCCAGCAGCCTCGGCGGTGGGGCGGTGGGTTATGGCTACACCTTC. As protein: CASSLGGGAVGYGYTF. The chain couples TRBV9 to TRBJ1-2, with D perhaps TRBD1 (5 bases). The CDR3 covers 16 residues. Trimming stripped 4 bases from V and 5 bases from J, with 21 bases between. Germline CDR1 is SGDLS and CDR2 is YYNGEE. Full variable domain (remainder filled in from reference TRBV9 and TRBJ1-2): DSGVTQTPKHLITATGQRVTLRCSPRSGDLSVYWYQQSLDQGLQFLIQYYNGEERAKGNILERFSAQQFPDLHSELNLSSLELGDSALYFCASSLGGGAVGYGYTFGSGTRLTVV.

This clone has more than one count but fewer than ten. This chain joins TRBV19 and TRBJ1-1; no firm D call. The CDR3 has 14 amino acids. The V end lost 5 bases, the J end lost 1 base, and 11 bases lay between the germline ends. From germline, CDR1 is LNHDA and CDR2 SQIVND (reference sequence). This CDR3 is CASSGRAKNTEAFF. CDR3 nucleotides: TGTGCCAGTAGTGGGAGGGCCAAGAACACTGAAGCTTTCTTT.

The chain carries TRBV7-9 and TRBJ1-1; the match to TRBD1 covers 7 bases. Germline trimming cut 5 bases from V and 10 bases from J; bases unmatched to any gene: 10. Germline V gene lookup returns CDR1 SEHNR and CDR2 FQNEAQ (reference sequence). The CDR3 contains 13 residues. DNA of the CDR3: TGTGCCAGCAGCCCCCAGGGGGAAGTCGTAGCTTTCTTT. Protein product: CASSPQGEVVAFF.

The chain employs TRBV4-1 and TRBJ2-7; 7 positions agree with TRBD1. This CDR3 has 14 amino acids. Germline lookup yields CDR1 MGHRA and CDR2 YSYEKL. The V gene end was trimmed by 2 bases and the J gene end by 3 bases; junction bases not matched to a gene: 4. The CDR3 loop is CASSQRDRGYEQYF. CDR3 DNA sequence: TGCGCCAGCAGCCAACGGGACAGAGGCTACGAGCAGTACTTC.

The chain uses TRBV18 and TRBJ1-4; D unresolved. CDR3 length: 15 residues. Germline values: CDR1 KGHSH, CDR2 LQKENI. With 4 bases removed from V and 8 bases from J, the gap between germline ends came to 17 bases. Here the CDR3 reads CASSRREFFKEKLFF. CDR3 coding DNA: TGTGCCAGCTCACGAAGGGAGTTCTTTAAAGAAAAACTGTTTTTT.

The CDR3 region is CASSLVTGVSTTEAFF. The CDR3 nucleotides are TGTGCCAGCAGCTTAGTAACAGGGGTTTCGACAACTGAAGCTTTCTTT. The V call is TRBV7-2, the J call TRBJ1-1; TRBD1 matches 7 bases. V lost 1 base, J lost 5 bases, and 10 bases stayed unmatched. In germline, CDR1 is SGHTA, CDR2 FQGNSA. The CDR3 consists of 16 residues.

The V call is TRBV19, the J call TRBJ2-4; a weak D match, TRBD2 (6 bases). V was clipped by 3 bases and J by 7 bases, with 16 bases between them. The germline CDR1 and CDR2 sequences are LNHDA and SQIVND (reference sequence). The CDR3 loop spans 15 amino acids. In nucleotides, the CDR3 is TGTGCCAGTAGTATGCCGGGCTTTGGAGGGAACATTCAGTACTTC. Its protein product is CASSMPGFGGNIQYF.

The chain couples TRBV5-1 to TRBJ1-2, with D maybe TRBD1 (6 bases). Deletions cut 1 base from V and 4 bases from J, with 17 bases between. The CDR3 consists of 16 residues. In germline, CDR1 is SGHRS, CDR2 YFSETQ. The CDR3 reads CASSLYGGARVYGYTF. As DNA, the CDR3 is TGCGCCAGCAGCTTGTATGGGGGGGCGCGGGTCTATGGCTACACCTTC.

This clone showed up just once. The rearrangement joins TRBV5-1 to TRBJ2-2; D possibly corresponds to TRBD1 (6 bases). The germline CDR1 and CDR2 sequences are SGHRS and YFSETQ. The CDR3 spans 16 residues. The V end was cut by 4 bases, the J end by 3 bases, with 16 bases between. For the CDR3, the DNA is TGCGCCAGCAGCACCCAGGGGCGGGCCGACACCGGGGAGCTGTTTTTT. Its translation is CASSTQGRADTGELFF.

The rearrangement uses TRBV7-3 and TRBJ2-7; D perhaps matches TRBD2 (5 bases). Germline CDR1 reads SGHTA; CDR2 reads FQGTGA. Trimming pared 4 bases from V and 7 bases from J, leaving 14 bases between. The CDR3 length is 13 residues. Here the CDR3 reads CASSSDREGEQYF. The CDR3 DNA is TGTGCCAGCAGCTCGGACCGGGAAGGAGAGCAGTACTTC. The variable domain in full, with the rest retrieved from reference TRBV7-3 and TRBJ2-7, is GAGVSQTPSNKVTEKGKYVELRCDPISGHTALYWYRQSLGQGPEFLIYFQGTGAADDSGLPNDRFFAVRPEGSVSTLKIQRTERGDSAVYLCASSSDREGEQYFGPGTRLTVT.

The chain joins TRBV14 to TRBJ1-1; 7 bases align to TRBD1. Germline V gene sequence: CDR1 SGHDN, CDR2 FVKESK. V dropped 4 bases and J dropped 1; count of bases not matched to a gene: 12. There are 17 residues in the CDR3. CDR3 coding DNA: TGTGCCAGCAGCCCACGGGACAGTTATATTAAGAACACTGAAGCTTTCTTT. This translates into CASSPRDSYIKNTEAFF.

V and J are TRBV4-1 and TRBJ1-4; 7 bases align to TRBD1. CDR3 length: 18 residues. Germline CDR1 MGHRA, CDR2 YSYEKL. J gave up 0 bases and V 7 bases, and 14 bases lay outside the gene matches. Here the CDR3 DNA reads TGCGCCAGCAACGACTTGGTCGGGACAGAGCCAACTAATGAAAAACTGTTTTTT. Its protein is CASNDLVGTEPTNEKLFF.

The chain carries TRBV5-6 and TRBJ1-2; 10 bases fit TRBD1. This CDR3 has 14 amino acids. Germline CDR1 is SGHDT and CDR2 is YYEEEE. V shed 4 bases, J shed 4 bases, and the junction held 4 bases outside the gene matches. In nucleotides, the CDR3 is TGTGCCAGCAGCCGGGACAGGGGCGGCTATGGCTACACCTTC. Its translation is CASSRDRGGYGYTF.

The J gene is TRBJ2-1, the V gene TRBV9; weak D call: TRBD2 (5 bases). This CDR3 has 14 residues. Germline V gives CDR1 SGDLS, CDR2 YYNGEE. V was cut by 0 bases and J by 4 bases, with 8 bases left in between. The CDR3 loop reads CASSVDTRYNEQFF. The DNA of the CDR3 is TGTGCCAGCAGCGTAGACACTAGATACAATGAGCAGTTCTTC.

The chain links TRBV6-2 or TRBV6-3 to TRBJ1-2, with 8 bases fitting TRBD1. V dropped 5 bases and J dropped 4; count of bases not matched to a gene: 0. This CDR3 contains 12 residues. Germline CDR1 and CDR2: MNHEY and SVGEGT. CDR3 nucleotides: TGTGCCAGCAGTCAGGGGGCCTATGGCTACACCTTC. Translating gives CASSQGAYGYTF.

This chain joins TRBV28 and TRBJ2-4, with 12 bases fitting TRBD2. CDR1 is MDHEN, CDR2 SYDVKM, per germline. The CDR3 length is 20 residues. The trim removed 4 bases at V and 0 bases at J, leaving 13 bases unmatched. The CDR3 nucleotides are TGTGCCAGCAGTTACCCAAGACTAGCGGGGGTTGAAATAGCCAAAAACATTCAGTACTTC. It codes for CASSYPRLAGVEIAKNIQYF. The full variable domain, with the rest looked up from reference TRBV28 and TRBJ2-4, is DVKVTQSSRYLVKRTGEKVFLECVQDMDHENMFWYRQDPGLGLRLIYFSYDVKMKEKGDIPEGYSVSREKKERFSLILESASTNQTSMYLCASSYPRLAGVEIAKNIQYFGAGTRLSVL.

Here the CDR3 DNA reads TGTGCCAGCAGCGCTCGTCGGGGAAACGAGCAGTACTTC. Amino acids: CASSARRGNEQYF. V gene TRBV7-2 combines with J gene TRBJ2-7, with D perhaps matching TRBD2 (5 bases). Trimming shortened V by 5 bases and J by 5 bases, and 13 bases separated the two germline ends. The germline V gene encodes CDR1 SGHTA and CDR2 FQGNSA. The CDR3 totals 13 residues.

The CDR3 loop is CASSPPDRLNTEAFF. The CDR3, as DNA: TGTGCCAGCTCACCTCCGGACAGATTGAACACTGAAGCTTTCTTT. The J gene is TRBJ1-1, the V gene TRBV18; tentative D call: TRBD1 (6 bases). Per the germline V gene, CDR1 is KGHSH and CDR2 is LQKENI. There are 15 residues in the CDR3. V dropped 3 bases and J dropped 0 bases, with 11 bases sitting between them.

This chain links TRBV18 with TRBJ1-1; D uncertain. The CDR3 runs 13 residues. From germline, CDR1 is KGHSH and CDR2 LQKENI. The V end was cut by 3 bases, the J end by 3 bases, with 8 bases between. Here the CDR3 DNA reads TGTGCCAGCTCACCTCTGAGGGACACTGAAGCTTTCTTT. Its translation: CASSPLRDTEAFF. Full variable domain (outside the CDR3, taken from reference TRBV18 and TRBJ1-1): NAGVMQNPRHLVRRRGQEARLRCSPMKGHSHVYWYRQLPEEGLKFMVYLQKENIIDESGMPKERFSAEFPKEGPSILRIQQVVRGDSAAYFCASSPLRDTEAFFGQGTRLTVV.